The 31 T cell receptor beta chains given below trace back to one sample, sequenced in a study of shared clonotypes between healthy human individuals. The protocol was immunoSEQ multiplex PCR, while the TCRdb copy is restricted to in-frame clones and leaves out a portion. The sample shows 2,500,000 or so clones, 93% of them seen only once. Sequencing input: naive CD4+ T cells from PBMCs. Stated subset: CD45RA+ positively selected. All receptors derive from a man aged 18-30 years in good health. Some clones in this sample may be carry-over from other donors' samples.

The rearrangement joins TRBV18 to TRBJ2-2; TRBD1 might be the D (6 bases). The germline V and J ends were trimmed by 3 bases and 5 bases, with 13 bases remaining between them. The CDR3 has 15 amino acids. CDR1 and CDR2 from the germline V gene are KGHSH and LQKENI. CDR3 in amino acids: CASSPRQVQTGELFF. Here the CDR3 DNA reads TGTGCCAGCTCACCCCGACAGGTCCAGACCGGGGAGCTGTTTTTT.

The chain carries TRBV6-5 and TRBJ2-2; D call uncertain. The germline gives CDR1 MNHEY, CDR2 SVGAGI. The CDR3 length is 16 residues. V was pared by 3 bases and J by 5 bases, with 16 bases between. The CDR3 DNA reads TGTGCCAGCAGTTATTTGAGCCTTTTGGGTACCGGGGAGCTGTTTTTT. Translation: CASSYLSLLGTGELFF.

This clone was detected only once. This chain links TRBV9 with TRBJ2-7; a possible D gene is TRBD1 (6 bases). The germline V gene has CDR1 SGDLS and CDR2 YYNGEE. Trimming took 0 bases from V and 5 from J, leaving 12 bases between them. CDR3 length equals 14 residues. CDR3 bases: TGTGCCAGCAGCGTAGGGACAGCTTACCACGAGCAGTACTTC. Translation gives CASSVGTAYHEQYF.

The rearrangement uses TRBV5-1 and TRBJ2-3; TRBD2 matches at 12 bases. J gave up 4 bases and V 1 base, and 4 bases lay outside the gene matches. The CDR3 spans 16 residues. Germline CDR1 and CDR2: SGHRS and YFSETQ. CDR3 sequence reads: CASSLLAGGQADTQYF. CDR3 sequence (DNA): TGCGCCAGCAGCTTGCTAGCGGGAGGGCAGGCAGATACGCAGTATTTT. Variable domain in full (rest from reference TRBV5-1 and TRBJ2-3): KAGVTQTPRYLIKTRGQQVTLSCSPISGHRSVSWYQQTPGQGLQFLFEYFSETQRNKGNFPGRFSGRQFSNSRSEMNVSTLELGDSALYLCASSLLAGGQADTQYFGPGTRLTVL.

The chain uses TRBV6-5 and TRBJ2-6; D remains unclear. The CDR3 covers 15 residues. V lost 6 bases, J lost 1 base, and 10 bases lay in between. Germline CDR1 and CDR2: MNHEY and SVGAGI. In nucleotides, the CDR3 is TGTGCCAGCAGCCGCAAAGTATCTGGGGCCAACGTCCTGACTTTC. It specifies CASSRKVSGANVLTF.

About this clone: The same CDR3 arises from other DNA sequences in this sample as well. V gene TRBV28 combines with J gene TRBJ2-1, with TRBD2 matching 11 bases. V lost 2 bases and J lost 2; bases outside the gene matches: 2. From germline, CDR1 is MDHEN and CDR2 SYDVKM. This CDR3 is built from 16 residues. CDR3 loop: CASSLLAGGPYNEQFF. The CDR3 nucleotides are TGTGCCAGCAGTTTACTAGCGGGAGGCCCCTACAATGAGCAGTTCTTC.

This clone appeared a single time. V and J are TRBV6-5 and TRBJ2-7; 8 bases map to TRBD2. The CDR3 spans 14 residues. The V segment lost 2 bases and the J segment 4 bases; nucleotides outside the gene matches: 4. The germline gives CDR1 MNHEY, CDR2 SVGAGI. The CDR3 spells CASSYREGRYEQYF. The CDR3 bases are TGTGCCAGCAGTTACCGGGAGGGCCGGTACGAGCAGTACTTC.

V gene TRBV19 combines with J gene TRBJ2-5, with D perhaps TRBD1 (8 bases). Germline-derived CDR1 and CDR2 are LNHDA and SQIVND (reference sequence). V gave up 6 bases and J gave up 5 bases, with 22 bases separating them. The CDR3 extends over 16 amino acids. The CDR3 region is CASSTRKTGEGETQYF. For the CDR3, the DNA is TGTGCCAGTAGCACCCGGAAGACAGGGGAGGGGGAGACCCAGTACTTC.

The chain uses TRBV29-1 and TRBJ2-7, with 9 bases aligning to TRBD1. The CDR3 is 13 residues long. Germline loops: CDR1 SQVTM, CDR2 ANQGSEA. Trimming removed 7 bases from V and 2 bases from J; junction bases left unmatched: 6. The CDR3 nucleotides read TGCAGCGGAGCGGGACAGGGACCCTACGAGCAGTACTTC. As protein: CSGAGQGPYEQYF.

The rearrangement joins TRBV5-6 to TRBJ1-6, with no clear D. CDR1 is SGHDT and CDR2 is YYEEEE in the germline V gene. The CDR3 sequence is 12 residues long. V lost 2 bases and J 10 bases, leaving 7 bases between the germline ends. CDR3 coding DNA: TGTGCCAGCAGCTTCATAGGGTCACCCCTCCACTTT. Encoded protein: CASSFIGSPLHF.

The chain carries TRBV6-4 and TRBJ1-1, with D perhaps matching TRBD1 (6 bases). V dropped 4 bases and J dropped 8 bases, with 20 bases sitting between them. This CDR3 is built from 15 residues. Germline assignment: CDR1 MRHNA and CDR2 SNTAGT. As DNA, the CDR3 is TGTGCCAGCAGTGCGTCTCCTGGGACATACGCCGAAGCTTTCTTT. Translating gives CASSASPGTYAEAFF.

This chain connects TRBV19 to TRBJ1-3; D is undetermined. From germline, CDR1 is LNHDA and CDR2 SQIVND (reference sequence). There are 12 residues in the CDR3. The V and J ends lost 5 bases and 4 bases respectively, with 6 bases between them. CDR3 protein: CASSVRGNTIYF. CDR3 sequence (DNA): TGTGCCAGTAGTGTCCGAGGAAACACCATATATTTT.

J is TRBJ2-3 and V is TRBV7-6; D gene uncertain. Germline V gives CDR1 SGHVS, CDR2 FNYEAQ. Trimming removed 3 bases at V and 0 bases at J, with 16 bases between. The CDR3 consists of 17 residues. This CDR3 is CASSFLGTAPSTDTQYF. The CDR3 DNA is TGTGCCAGCAGCTTCCTCGGAACGGCTCCCAGCACAGATACGCAGTATTTT. Full variable domain (rest looked up from reference TRBV7-6 and TRBJ2-3): GAGVSQSPRYKVTKRGQDVALRCDPISGHVSLYWYRQALGQGPEFLTYFNYEAQQDKSGLPNDRFSAERPEGSISTLTIQRTEQRDSAMYRCASSFLGTAPSTDTQYFGPGTRLTVL.

The CDR3 here is CASSIVGGANVLTF. The CDR3 region has the DNA TGTGCCAGTAGTATAGTAGGTGGGGCCAACGTCCTGACTTTC. The gene calls are TRBV19 and TRBJ2-6; no definite D call. Germline loops: CDR1 LNHDA, CDR2 SQIVND (reference sequence). There are 14 residues in the CDR3. Trimming shortened V by 1 base and J by 3 bases, and 4 bases separated the two germline ends.

V is TRBV14 and J is TRBJ2-1, with D hard to call. The V end lost 3 bases, the J end lost 8 bases, and 5 bases lay between the germline ends. CDR1 and CDR2 (germline): SGHDN, FVKESK. The CDR3 length is 11 residues. In DNA form, the CDR3 reads TGTGCCAGCAGCCATAGGTATGAGCAGTTCTTC. Amino acid sequence: CASSHRYEQFF.

This chain joins TRBV15 and TRBJ2-7, with TRBD2 matching 11 bases. The CDR3 is 15 residues long. J was trimmed by 6 bases and V by 0 bases; bases with no gene match: 4. Germline V gene lookup returns CDR1 LNHNV and CDR2 YYDKDF (reference sequence). The CDR3 nucleotides are TGTGCCACCAGCAGAGATCGGCTAGCGGGAGGCGAGCAGTACTTC. This gives the protein CATSRDRLAGGEQYF.

This CDR3 reads CASSLAQVRGQPQHF. CDR3 coding DNA: TGTGCCAGCAGCTTGGCCCAGGTTCGTGGACAGCCCCAGCATTTT. The chain combines TRBV5-6 with TRBJ1-5; D is ambiguous. The CDR3 has 15 amino acids. Germline CDR1 SGHDT, CDR2 YYEEEE. V was clipped by 0 bases and J by 7 bases, with 14 bases between them.

This rearrangement joins TRBV4-2 to TRBJ1-2; TRBD1 agrees at 12 bases. The V segment lost 1 base and the J segment 4 bases; nucleotides outside the gene matches: 7. Germline assignment: CDR1 LGHNA and CDR2 YNFKEQ. CDR3 size: 17 residues. The DNA for the CDR3 is TGTGCCAGCAGCCAAGTAGGGACAGGGGGCAGCATCTATGGCTACACCTTC. Amino acids: CASSQVGTGGSIYGYTF.

This sequence joins TRBV7-2 and TRBJ2-7; D may be TRBD2 (6 bases). Looked up from germline, CDR1 is SGHTA and CDR2 is FQGNSA. The CDR3 has 14 residues. V was shortened by 2 bases and J by 2 bases, with 10 bases between the two germline ends. The DNA of the CDR3 is TGTGCCAGCAGCTTAATGGGGAGGCCCTACGAGCAGTACTTC. This gives the protein CASSLMGRPYEQYF.

The V call is TRBV5-4, the J call TRBJ1-1; D gene ambiguous. This CDR3 is built from 13 residues. In germline, CDR1 is SGHNT, CDR2 YYREEE (reference sequence). V was cut by 5 bases and J by 6 bases, with 14 bases left in between. The CDR3 DNA sequence: TGTGCCAGCAGAAGGTTTGGGTCGGCTGAAGCTTTCTTT. This codes for CASRRFGSAEAFF.

V and J are TRBV5-1 and TRBJ2-5; TRBD2 matches at 9 bases. The CDR3 is 20 amino acids. The V gene's germline CDR1 is SGHRS and CDR2 YFSETQ. V was clipped by 0 bases and J by 5 bases; unmatched bases: 20. In DNA, the CDR3 is TGCGCCAGCAGCTTGGTAGGTTCCGGTAGCGGGAGTTACCTCACGGAGACCCAGTACTTC. It yields the protein CASSLVGSGSGSYLTETQYF.

This clone was counted once. Other DNA sequences in this specimen translate into the identical CDR3. V is TRBV18 and J is TRBJ1-2; TRBD1 might be the D (5 bases). Germline V gene sequence: CDR1 KGHSH, CDR2 LQKENI. The CDR3 extends over 14 amino acids. The V end was cut by 3 bases, the J end by 0 bases, with 8 bases between. CDR3 region: CASSPMDTNYGYTF. The CDR3 DNA sequence: TGTGCCAGCTCACCCATGGACACTAACTATGGCTACACCTTC.

This clone occurred once. J is TRBJ2-7 and V is TRBV11-2; D is possibly TRBD2 (5 bases). The CDR3 length is 12 residues. CDR1 and CDR2 (germline): SGHAT, FQNNGV. Deletions cut 5 bases from V and 3 bases from J, with 8 bases between. The CDR3, as DNA: TGTGCCAGCAGCCGAGGACTCTACGAGCAGTACTTC. The encoded protein is CASSRGLYEQYF.

This sequence joins TRBV28 and TRBJ2-1; 9 nucleotides match TRBD2. With V trimmed by 3 bases and J by 8 bases, 5 bases remained unmatched. The CDR3 contains 14 residues. Germline V gene sequence: CDR1 MDHEN, CDR2 SYDVKM. DNA of the CDR3: TGTGCCAGCAGTTTTAGCGGGGGAATCGATGAGCAGTTCTTC. Protein: CASSFSGGIDEQFF.

As to this clone: Distinct nucleotide sequences in the sample also encode this CDR3. CDR3 sequence (DNA): TGTGCCAGCAGTTTATTAGGGGGCTACAATGAGCAGTTCTTC. It specifies CASSLLGGYNEQFF. This chain links TRBV28 with TRBJ2-1; D might be TRBD1 (6 bases). The CDR3 covers 14 residues. V dropped 1 base and J dropped 3 bases, with 7 bases sitting between them. Germline V gene lookup returns CDR1 MDHEN and CDR2 SYDVKM.

V gene TRBV7-2 combines with J gene TRBJ2-1, with a tentative D call TRBD2 (6 bases). V shed 7 bases and J shed 0 bases, with 10 bases lying between them. There are 14 residues in the CDR3. The germline V gene has CDR1 SGHTA and CDR2 FQGNSA. CDR3 DNA sequence: TGTGCCAGCACTCGGGGGAGCTCCTACAATGAGCAGTTCTTC. It yields the protein CASTRGSSYNEQFF.

The CDR3 reads CASSQGPTGRGANVLTF. The CDR3 nucleotides read TGCGCCAGCAGCCAAGGCCCTACAGGTCGCGGGGCCAACGTCCTGACTTTC. The chain uses TRBV4-3 and TRBJ2-6; TRBD1 might be the D (5 bases). The V and J ends lost 1 base and 4 bases respectively, with 14 bases between them. The CDR3 has 17 amino acids. Germline assignment: CDR1 LGHNA and CDR2 YSLEER.

The rearrangement links TRBV5-1 to TRBJ2-7; 12 nucleotides agree with TRBD2. V lost 0 bases and J lost 5; bases outside the gene matches: 6. CDR3 length: 16 residues. The germline V gene has CDR1 SGHRS and CDR2 YFSETQ. The CDR3 sequence: CASSLATSGSPHEQYF. The CDR3 nucleotides are TGCGCCAGCAGCTTGGCGACTAGCGGGAGCCCCCACGAGCAGTACTTC.

V is TRBV30 and J is TRBJ1-5; weak D call: TRBD1 (5 bases). Germline V gene lookup returns CDR1 GTSNPN and CDR2 SVGIG (reference sequence). V was clipped by 5 bases and J by 2 bases, with 10 bases between them. The CDR3 consists of 13 residues. CDR3 residues: CAWCGGGNQPQHF. CDR3 nucleotide sequence: TGTGCCTGGTGCGGGGGGGGCAATCAGCCCCAGCATTTT.

Note on this clone: Within the sample, other DNA sequences also encode this same CDR3. V and J are TRBV9 and TRBJ2-7; D gene unclear. Trimming pared 3 bases from V and 3 bases from J, leaving 7 bases between. The CDR3 loop spans 12 amino acids. Germline V CDR1 and CDR2: SGDLS, YYNGEE. For the CDR3, the DNA is TGTGCCAGCAGCGCGTCAGACTACGAGCAGTACTTC. As protein: CASSASDYEQYF.

The chain carries TRBV10-3 and TRBJ2-5, with D unresolved. Germline loops: CDR1 ENHRY, CDR2 SYGVKD. Trimming pared 0 bases from V and 11 bases from J, leaving 7 bases between. The CDR3 loop spans 11 amino acids. The CDR3 sequence is CAISESSPQYF. The CDR3, as DNA: TGTGCCATCAGTGAGTCGTCTCCACAGTACTTC.